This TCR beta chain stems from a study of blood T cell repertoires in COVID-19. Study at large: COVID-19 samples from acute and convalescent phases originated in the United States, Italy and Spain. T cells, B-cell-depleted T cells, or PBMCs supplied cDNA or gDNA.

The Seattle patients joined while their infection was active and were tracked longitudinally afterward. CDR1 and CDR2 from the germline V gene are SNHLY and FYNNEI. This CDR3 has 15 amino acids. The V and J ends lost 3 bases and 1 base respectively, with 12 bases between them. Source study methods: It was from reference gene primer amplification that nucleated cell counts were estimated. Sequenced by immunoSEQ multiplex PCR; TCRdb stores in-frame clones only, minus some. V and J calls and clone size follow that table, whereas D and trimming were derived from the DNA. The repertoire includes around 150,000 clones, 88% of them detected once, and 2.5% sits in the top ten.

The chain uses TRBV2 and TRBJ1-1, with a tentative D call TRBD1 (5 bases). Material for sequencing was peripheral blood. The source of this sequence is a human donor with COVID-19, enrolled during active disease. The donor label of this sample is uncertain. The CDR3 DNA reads TGTGCCAGCAGTGACTTGGGGGGAGAGAACACTGAAGCTTTCTTT. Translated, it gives CASSDLGGENTEAFF.